These T cell receptor beta chains were read from a single sample in a study of blood T cell repertoires in COVID-19. Some clones are missing from TCRdb's copy, which holds only in-frame ones; the method was immunoSEQ multiplex PCR. This sample yields about 50,000 clones, of which around 83% are seen a single time; around 4% belongs to the top ten. The sample comprised peripheral blood. The receptors originated from a man older than 75 with active COVID-19. Each CDR3 is given with its conserved first and last residue. A D gene is named only where the DNA matches it firmly. Only some rows state a clone size, as once, few, many or a class for expanded clones.

>TRBD2|-|TRBV7-6|15|TRBJ2-1
CASSLASGNYNEQFF
TGTGCCAGCAGCTTAGCTAGCGGGAATTACAATGAGCAGTTCTTC
>TRBD1|-|TRBV7-9|19|TRBJ1-2
CASSLVQGTGGMSGYGYTF
TGTGCCAGCAGCTTAGTCCAAGGGACAGGTGGGATGTCAGGCTATGGCTACACCTTC
>-|-|TRBV5-1|17|TRBJ2-5
CASSLGRGGGLQETQYF
TGCGCCAGCAGCTTGGGCCGGGGTGGGGGCCTCCAAGAGACCCAGTACTTC
>-|-|TRBV9|18|TRBJ2-6
CASSVSLTTGSGANVLTF
TGTGCCAGCAGCGTATCCCTCACGACAGGCTCTGGGGCCAACGTCCTGACTTTC
>-|-|TRBV5-4|14|TRBJ2-5
CASSLRGNQETQYF
TGTGCCAGCAGCTTGCGAGGAAACCAAGAGACCCAGTACTTC
>TRBD2|-|TRBV13|16|TRBJ2-1
CASSIGSGISYNEQFF
TGTGCCAGCAGCATAGGGAGCGGGATCTCCTACAATGAGCAGTTCTTC
>TRBD1|-|TRBV19|14|TRBJ2-7
CASSGTGNLYEQYF
TGTGCCAGTAGCGGGACAGGGAATCTGTACGAGCAGTACTTC
>-|-|TRBV19|13|TRBJ2-1
CASSKNRDGEQFF
TGTGCCAGTAGTAAAAACAGGGATGGCGAGCAGTTCTTC
>TRBD1|few|TRBV7-2|14|TRBJ1-2
CASSLGTGSYGYTF
TGTGCCAGCAGCTTAGGGACAGGGAGCTATGGCTACACCTTC
>TRBD1|once|TRBV11-2|13|TRBJ2-1
CASSLVTGAEQFF
TGTGCCAGCAGCTTAGTTACAGGGGCTGAGCAGTTCTTC
>-|-|TRBV6-5|14|TRBJ2-7
CASSYDYSSYEQYF
TGTGCCAGCAGTTATGACTACAGCTCCTACGAGCAGTACTTC
>TRBD1|few|TRBV7-3|14|TRBJ2-1
CASSPGTGSNEQFF
TGTGCCAGCAGCCCCGGGACAGGGTCCAATGAGCAGTTCTTC
>TRBD1|-|TRBV28|16|TRBJ2-3
CASSLIAGQGLNTQYF
TGTGCCAGCAGTTTAATCGCCGGACAGGGCCTTAATACGCAGTATTTT
>TRBD1|-|TRBV7-3|16|TRBJ2-2
CASSLMGTENTGELFF
TGTGCCAGCAGCTTAATGGGGACAGAGAACACCGGGGAGCTGTTTTTT
>-|-|TRBV27|14|TRBJ2-3
CASSLAGSTDTQYF
TGTGCCAGCAGTTTGGCGGGGAGCACAGATACGCAGTATTTT
>-|few|TRBV7-3|15|TRBJ1-2
CASSLGSGQNYGYTF
TGTGCCAGCAGCTTAGGCTCAGGACAGAACTATGGCTACACCTTC
>-|-|TRBV5-6|16|TRBJ2-2
CASSRSGGAITGELFF
TGTGCCAGCAGCCGTAGCGGCGGGGCAATCACCGGGGAGCTGTTTTTT
>-|-|TRBV7-3|14|TRBJ2-5
CASSLNAMQETQYF
TGTGCCAGCAGCTTAAATGCGATGCAAGAGACCCAGTACTTC
>-|-|TRBV5-4|15|TRBJ2-7
CASSDKQGNPYEQYF
TGTGCCAGCAGCGACAAACAAGGCAATCCCTACGAGCAGTACTTC
>-|-|TRBV12-3/TRBV12-4|12|TRBJ2-1
CASSLRAQEQFF
TGTGCCAGCAGTTTGCGGGCACAGGAGCAGTTCTTC
>-|-|TRBV5-4|15|TRBJ2-1
CASSLGLGGINEQFF
TGTGCCAGCAGCTTGGGGCTGGGGGGAATCAATGAGCAGTTCTTC
>TRBD2|-|TRBV6-6|17|TRBJ2-1
CASSRGTSGISYNEQFF
TGTGCCAGCAGTCGAGGGACTAGCGGGATCTCCTACAATGAGCAGTTCTTC
>TRBD2|-|TRBV20-1|13|TRBJ2-7
CSASPSGTYEQYF
TGCAGTGCTAGTCCTAGCGGGACATACGAGCAGTACTTC
>TRBD2|-|TRBV3-1/TRBV3-2|15|TRBJ2-1
CASSLGLAVNNEQFF
TGTGCCAGCAGCCTGGGACTAGCGGTAAACAATGAGCAGTTCTTC
>TRBD2|-|TRBV25-1|16|TRBJ2-1
CASSTGTSGNYNEQFF
TGTGCCAGCAGTACTGGGACTAGCGGGAACTACAATGAGCAGTTCTTC
>TRBD1|-|TRBV19|14|TRBJ2-3
CASSTQGAADTQYF
TGTGCCAGTAGTACACAGGGGGCGGCAGATACGCAGTATTTT
>-|-|TRBV6-5|12|TRBJ2-7
CASRDTLYEQYF
TGTGCCAGCAGGGACACATTGTACGAGCAGTACTTC
>TRBD2|-|TRBV4-1|19|TRBJ2-7
CASSQGPPRDSGRLYEQYF
TGCGCCAGCAGCCAAGGCCCTCCGCGGGACAGCGGGAGGCTCTACGAGCAGTACTTC